This T cell receptor beta chain was retrieved from a study of T cells after yellow fever vaccination (dated by TCRdb to about 2019). The study in broad terms: The SMART-Seq v4 Ultra Low Input RNA kit was used to prepare libraries from fractions with low cell numbers. To follow T-cell clones before and after primary and booster YFV17D yellow fever vaccination, bulk TCR alpha and beta repertoires were sequenced over time. Two healthy male donors made up the cohort, one aged 18 to 29 years and the other aged 30 to 40 years. Blood was collected at multiple timepoints before and after primary and secondary immunization, and bulk PBMC replicates and cell subsets were isolated. Findings and caveats that apply to the study as a whole: The study included only two donors, which limits how far the findings can be generalized. Computational filtering was required because FACS-sorted repertoires could contain abundant contaminating clonotypes from the bulk population. A small share of clonotypes was detected in both CD4 and CD8 compartments, with the overlap likely arising from convergent recombination. Compared with the primary T-cell response, the secondary T-cell response was faster but weaker, reaching its peak on day 5 rather than on day 15. Most clones expanded after primary vaccination (around 96% of CD4 and 88% of CD8) were re-detected after the booster, suggesting that broad memory maintenance occurred.

This clonotype was seen many times. Its cognate antigen has yet to be identified. One end of the junction is discordant with germline, which a read error may explain. Counted from cysteine to phenylalanine, this CDR3 has 13 amino acids. Only the CDR3 DNA stays, 39 bases, in frame from base 1. The CDR1 and CDR2 encoded by the germline V gene (reference sequence) are LNHNV and YYDKDF. The sample's treatment or condition label is to be understood as: live attenuated yellow fever vaccine strain. Two biological replicates of bulk PBMCs were collected at each blood-draw timepoint. PBMCs were isolated from peripheral blood using a standard Ficoll-Paque protocol. TriZol was used to extract RNA from bulk PBMCs, CD4 and CD8 fractions, and dextramer-positive and dextramer-negative fractions. The instrument given in TCRdb is Illumina NovaSeq 6000. TCR cDNA was synthesized by 5'RACE template switching, which introduced a universal primer site and unique molecular identifiers. cDNA synthesis was primed from both the TCR alpha and TCR beta constant segments. Two PCR steps were used to amplify libraries, with sample barcodes and sequencing adapters being added in the second step. Sequencing of libraries was done on Illumina HiSeq 2500 (2x100 bp) or NovaSeq (2x150 bp). Processing in the source paper ran as follows. Reads were demultiplexed and collapsed into UMI consensus sequences with MIGEC, and V(D)J alignment was performed with MiXCR. Clonotypes responding to the vaccine were identified with edgeR on replicate PBMC samples, with the criteria of FDR below 0.01 and a log2 fold change above 5 up to day 15. Bulk clonotypes were assigned CD4 or CD8 identity according to which sequenced CD4 or CD8 repertoire held them at higher abundance. The public reads were reprocessed in TCRdb via fastp at Q25 and MiXCR, keeping in-frame beta chains. Rows are combined by CDR3 protein, so each entry shows the most common genes and DNA. The V and J calls reflect TCRdb's pipeline rather than the authors' work. In this sample the table shows around 300,000 distinct CDR3 sequences, 4.1% of which occur a single time. The ten biggest clones cover roughly 24% of the sample.

This sequence uses TRBV15 and TRBJ1-1; no D gene can be assigned with confidence. Sequenced here: PBMCs, sampled 5 days after the yellow fever booster vaccination. This receptor was identified in a young man who received the YFV17D yellow fever vaccine. The bases are TGTGCCACCACCAGAGTCGGGCGAGAACAAGCTTTCTTT. The resulting protein is CATTRVGREQAFF.